Following are 11 T cell receptor beta chains from one sample sequenced in a study of blood T cell repertoires in COVID-19. Sequencing used immunoSEQ multiplex PCR; TCRdb keeps in-frame clones, though not all of them. The sample has some 31,000 clones, 85% to 95% seen once. The specimen was peripheral blood. These receptor sequences come from a human donor in a cohort sampled during active COVID-19.

The V gene is TRBV18, the J gene TRBJ1-1, with D possibly TRBD1 on 5 matching bases. Germline loops: CDR1 KGHSH, CDR2 LQKENI. This CDR3 comprises 14 residues. V was trimmed by 5 bases and J by 2 bases, leaving 12 bases between them. This CDR3 is CASSEDTRNTEAFF. DNA for the CDR3: TGTGCCAGCTCAGAGGACACCCGTAACACTGAAGCTTTCTTT. Complete variable domain (other parts from reference TRBV18 and TRBJ1-1): NAGVMQNPRHLVRRRGQEARLRCSPMKGHSHVYWYRQLPEEGLKFMVYLQKENIIDESGMPKERFSAEFPKEGPSILRIQQVVRGDSAAYFCASSEDTRNTEAFFGQGTRLTVV.

V gene TRBV27 combines with J gene TRBJ1-2; TRBD1 matches at 9 bases. The junction had 3 bases not matched to a gene; V was cut back by 4 bases and J by 6 bases. The CDR3 loop spans 13 amino acids. Germline CDR1 and CDR2: MNHEY and SMNVEV (reference sequence). CDR3 sequence (DNA): TGTGCCAGCAGTTCACGGGACAGGGATGGCTACACCTTC. Its protein is CASSSRDRDGYTF.

The V and J genes are TRBV15 and TRBJ2-2; 8 bases fit TRBD2. Germline CDR1 is LNHNV and CDR2 is YYDKDF (reference sequence). The CDR3 spans 17 residues. Trimming removed 0 bases from V and 3 bases from J; junction bases left unmatched: 6. The CDR3 sequence is CATSREQGAGDTGELFF. DNA for the CDR3: TGTGCCACCAGCAGAGAACAGGGAGCGGGGGACACCGGGGAGCTGTTTTTT. The whole variable domain, filled in from reference TRBV15 and TRBJ2-2, reads DAMVIQNPRYQVTQFGKPVTLSCSQTLNHNVMYWYQQKSSQAPKLLFHYYDKDFNNEADTPDNFQSRRPNTSFCFLDIRSPGLGDTAMYLCATSREQGAGDTGELFFGEGSRLTVL.

A word on this clone: Other DNA sequences in the same sample also yield this CDR3. This sequence joins TRBV27 and TRBJ1-2; 7 bases align to TRBD1. This CDR3 is 13 amino acids long. The junction had 5 bases not matched to a gene; V was cut back by 5 bases and J by 5 bases. Germline assignment: CDR1 MNHEY and CDR2 SMNVEV (reference sequence). CDR3 DNA: TGTGCCAGCAGTCCCATGACAGGGTATGGCTACACCTTC. The encoded protein is CASSPMTGYGYTF.

The V call is TRBV27, the J call TRBJ2-1; 7 nucleotides match TRBD2. Germline assignment: CDR1 MNHEY and CDR2 SMNVEV (reference sequence). This CDR3 is built from 15 residues. V lost 2 bases to trimming and J lost 0 bases; unmatched junction nucleotides: 1. The CDR3 DNA is TGTGCCAGCAGTTTAGGCGGGAGCTCCTACAATGAGCAGTTCTTC. This gives the protein CASSLGGSSYNEQFF.

V gene TRBV2 combines with J gene TRBJ2-1, with a possible D match to TRBD2 (6 bases). The CDR3 totals 18 residues. Trimming removed 4 bases from V and 8 bases from J, with 27 bases in between. The V gene's germline CDR1 is SNHLY and CDR2 FYNNEI. CDR3 protein: CASSVPDPPREFGDEQFF. In DNA, the CDR3 is TGTGCCAGCAGTGTCCCGGACCCCCCGCGGGAATTTGGTGATGAGCAGTTCTTC.

The rearrangement joins TRBV29-1 to TRBJ1-1, with D uncertain. The CDR3 is 15 amino acids. The germline V gene encodes CDR1 SQVTM and CDR2 ANQGSEA. Trimming shortened V by 7 bases and J by 0 bases, and 18 bases separated the two germline ends. The CDR3 coding sequence is TGCAGCGCCCCCCGGGCAGGAGGCATGAACACTGAAGCTTTCTTT. Translation gives CSAPRAGGMNTEAFF.

The chain couples TRBV7-9 to TRBJ2-7, with 10 bases identical to TRBD1. J was trimmed by 7 bases and V by 5 bases; bases with no gene match: 8. Germline V gene lookup returns CDR1 SEHNR and CDR2 FQNEAQ (reference sequence). The CDR3 is 14 amino acids. The chain's CDR3 is CASSATGTGVEQYF. CDR3 in DNA: TGTGCCAGCAGCGCGACCGGGACAGGGGTTGAGCAGTACTTC.

This rearrangement joins TRBV15 to TRBJ2-2; D call uncertain. The CDR3 is 16 residues long. Trimming removed 3 bases at V and 4 bases at J, with 15 bases between. Germline V gene data show CDR1 as LNHNV and CDR2 as YYDKDF (reference sequence). CDR3 nucleotides: TGTGCCACCAGCAGCCTCCGGTCCGATATCACCGGGGAGCTGTTTTTT. This gives the protein CATSSLRSDITGELFF.

The chain joins TRBV7-6 to TRBJ2-3; tentatively, D is TRBD2 (6 bases). The germline gives CDR1 SGHVS, CDR2 FNYEAQ. Between the trimmed V and J ends, which lost 5 bases and 0 bases, there was a span of 12 bases. The length of the CDR3 is 15 residues. The CDR3, as DNA: TGTGCCAGCAGCAGAAGCGGGCTAAGCACAGATACGCAGTATTTT. Its translation: CASSRSGLSTDTQYF. Filled out from reference TRBV7-6 and TRBJ2-3, the complete variable domain reads GAGVSQSPRYKVTKRGQDVALRCDPISGHVSLYWYRQALGQGPEFLTYFNYEAQQDKSGLPNDRFSAERPEGSISTLTIQRTEQRDSAMYRCASSRSGLSTDTQYFGPGTRLTVL.

The chain is built from TRBV4-1 and TRBJ1-2; TRBD1 agrees at 8 bases. From germline, CDR1 is MGHRA and CDR2 YSYEKL. Trimming removed 1 base from V and 4 bases from J; junction bases left unmatched: 8. The CDR3 length is 16 residues. The CDR3 protein is CASSQVGRGPSYGYTF. For the CDR3, the DNA is TGCGCCAGCAGCCAAGTTGGCAGGGGGCCTAGCTATGGCTACACCTTC.